This is a list of T cell receptor beta chains from one sample in a study of CD8+CD57+ T cells in acquired aplastic anemia. TCRdb re-called the reads with MiXCR, one entry per CDR3 protein. The table records 200,000 to 300,000 distinct CDR3 sequences, approximately 79% of them present only once. The sequenced material came from sorted CD4+, CD8+, or CD8+CD57+ T cells (not recorded which) from PBMCs. Receptors originate from a human donor with aplastic anemia. Each CDR3 is given with its conserved first and last residue. D genes are given only for firm matches. The size field is filled for only some rows; it gives once, few, many or a size class.

V gene: TRBV7-9; clone size: -; D gene: -; J gene: TRBJ2-1; CDR3 DNA: TGTGCCAGCAGCTTAGGATCGGGAGCCTACGATGAGCAGTTCTTC; CDR3 protein: CASSLGSGAYDEQFF
V gene: TRBV11-1; clone size: -; D gene: TRBD2; J gene: TRBJ2-1; CDR3 DNA: TGTGCCAGCAGAATACCTAGAGCGGGGGGAGTTAATGAGCAGTTCTTC; CDR3 protein: CASRIPRAGGVNEQFF
V gene: TRBV9; clone size: -; D gene: -; J gene: TRBJ1-5; CDR3 DNA: TGCGCCAGCGGAGTAGCTGGGAACATTCAGTACTTCCATTTT; CDR3 protein: CASGVAGNIQYFHF
V gene: TRBV20-1; clone size: many; D gene: TRBD1; J gene: TRBJ1-1; CDR3 DNA: TGCAGTGCTTTTGTCCCGGGACAGGGGTTGAACACTGAAGCTTTCTTT; CDR3 protein: CSAFVPGQGLNTEAFF
V gene: TRBV7-6; clone size: -; D gene: TRBD1; J gene: TRBJ2-5; CDR3 DNA: TGTGCCAGCAGTTCGGACAGGGCACTAGAAGAGACCCAGTACTTC; CDR3 protein: CASSSDRALEETQYF
V gene: TRBV2; clone size: -; D gene: TRBD2; J gene: TRBJ2-1; CDR3 DNA: TGTGCCAGCAGCGACGGGCTGAGCGGGGGCAATGAGCAGTTCTTC; CDR3 protein: CASSDGLSGGNEQFF
V gene: TRBV2; clone size: once; D gene: TRBD2; J gene: TRBJ2-7; CDR3 DNA: TGTGCCAGCAGTTTACGCGGGGGGCAGGTTGGCTACGAGCAGTACTTC; CDR3 protein: CASSLRGGQVGYEQYF
V gene: TRBV7-9; clone size: -; D gene: -; J gene: TRBJ1-1; CDR3 DNA: TGTGCCGGACAGTGGGCTCTGGCAGGCAACACTGAAGCTTTCTTT; CDR3 protein: CAGQWALAGNTEAFF
V gene: TRBV7-3; clone size: -; D gene: TRBD2; J gene: TRBJ2-5; CDR3 DNA: TGTGCCAGCAGCTCCTCGGGGGGGAGCACAGATCAGCAGTTC; CDR3 protein: CASSSSGGSTDQQF
V gene: TRBV25-1; clone size: -; D gene: -; J gene: TRBJ1-6; CDR3 DNA: TGTGCCAGCACGAAAACAGGAACCTATAATTCACCCCTCCACTTT; CDR3 protein: CASTKTGTYNSPLHF
V gene: TRBV7-3; clone size: -; D gene: -; J gene: TRBJ1-5; CDR3 DNA: TGTGCCAGCAGCTCCGGGGGAGGTTACAACAATGAGCAGCATTTT; CDR3 protein: CASSSGGGYNNEQHF
V gene: TRBV7-2; clone size: -; D gene: -; J gene: TRBJ1-1; CDR3 DNA: TGTGCCAGCAGCTTAGACGGTAGTGCGGGCCTAGGAGATTTCTTT; CDR3 protein: CASSLDGSAGLGDFF
V gene: TRBV7-9; clone size: -; D gene: -; J gene: TRBJ2-3; CDR3 DNA: TGTGCCAGCAGCGTAGAGGGGAGTTGGGATACGCAGTATTTT; CDR3 protein: CASSVEGSWDTQYF
V gene: TRBV15; clone size: many; D gene: -; J gene: TRBJ2-7; CDR3 DNA: TGTGCCACCAGCAGGGGCCTAGCCTACGAGCAGTACTTC; CDR3 protein: CATSRGLAYEQYF
V gene: TRBV7-6; clone size: -; D gene: -; J gene: TRBJ2-3; CDR3 DNA: TGTGCCAGCAGCAAAAACGTTGGCCTAGATACGCAGTATTTT; CDR3 protein: CASSKNVGLDTQYF
V gene: TRBV7-2; clone size: -; D gene: -; J gene: TRBJ2-3; CDR3 DNA: TGTGCCAGCAGCCAAGCGGGCAACCAAGATACGCAGTATTTT; CDR3 protein: CASSQAGNQDTQYF
V gene: TRBV7-6; clone size: -; D gene: TRBD2; J gene: TRBJ2-1; CDR3 DNA: TGTGCCAGCAGCTTACAAAGCAGCGGGGGGAAGGATGAGCAGTTCTTC; CDR3 protein: CASSLQSSGGKDEQFF
V gene: TRBV9; clone size: few; D gene: TRBD1; J gene: TRBJ2-1; CDR3 DNA: TGTGCCAGCAGCGAAGGGGGGACAGGGGTGAACACTGAGCAGTTCTTC; CDR3 protein: CASSEGGTGVNTEQFF
V gene: TRBV7-9; clone size: -; D gene: TRBD1; J gene: TRBJ2-5; CDR3 DNA: TGTGCCAGCAGCAGAGGGGGCAGCTACGGGGCCAACGTCTTC; CDR3 protein: CASSRGGSYGANVF
V gene: TRBV19; clone size: few; D gene: -; J gene: TRBJ1-2; CDR3 DNA: TGTGCCAGTAGTATAGCTAGTTCCCGCGGCTACACCTTC; CDR3 protein: CASSIASSRGYTF
V gene: TRBV5-1; clone size: -; D gene: TRBD2; J gene: TRBJ2-3; CDR3 DNA: TGCGCCAGCAGCTTCCGACTAGCAAGGGATACGCAGTATTTT; CDR3 protein: CASSFRLARDTQYF
V gene: TRBV5-1; clone size: -; D gene: -; J gene: TRBJ1-1; CDR3 DNA: TGCGCCAGCAGCTTTAGTCTCTATGAGCAGAACACTGAAGCTTTCTTT; CDR3 protein: CASSFSLYEQNTEAFF
V gene: TRBV27; clone size: -; D gene: -; J gene: TRBJ2-3; CDR3 DNA: TGTGCCAGCAGACAGGGGGGAGCGGGAACTCTGTATTTC; CDR3 protein: CASRQGGAGTLYF
V gene: TRBV7-3; clone size: many; D gene: TRBD2; J gene: TRBJ2-5; CDR3 DNA: TGTGCCAGCAGCTCTTCCCTCGTGGGACTAGCGGGGGGCCTGGGGACCCAGTACTTC; CDR3 protein: CASSSSLVGLAGGLGTQYF
V gene: TRBV6-5; clone size: many; D gene: -; J gene: TRBJ2-1; CDR3 DNA: TGTGCCAGCAGTTACGTGCAGGATGAGCAGTTCTTC; CDR3 protein: CASSYVQDEQFF
V gene: TRBV11-3; clone size: -; D gene: -; J gene: TRBJ1-5; CDR3 DNA: TGTGCCAGCAGCTTAGATGTGACAGGCCGCAATCAGCCCCAGCATTTT; CDR3 protein: CASSLDVTGRNQPQHF
V gene: TRBV7-2; clone size: -; D gene: -; J gene: TRBJ1-1; CDR3 DNA: TGTGCCAGCAGCTTAGCTAGGGCGAGGGGCGCTGAAGCTTTCTTT; CDR3 protein: CASSLARARGAEAFF
V gene: TRBV7-2; clone size: -; D gene: -; J gene: TRBJ1-1; CDR3 DNA: TGTGCCAGCAGCTTAGCGGGAGCAGGCGATACGGAGGCTCTCTTT; CDR3 protein: CASSLAGAGDTEALF
V gene: TRBV11-3; clone size: -; D gene: -; J gene: TRBJ2-3; CDR3 DNA: TGTGCCAGCAGCTTAGGGCGCACAGGTACGCAGTATTTT; CDR3 protein: CASSLGRTGTQYF
V gene: TRBV7-8; clone size: -; D gene: -; J gene: TRBJ2-3; CDR3 DNA: TGTGCCAGCAGCCTCGCTCGAGGGGGGGCAGATACGCAGTTT; CDR3 protein: CASSLARGGADTQF
V gene: TRBV5-1; clone size: -; D gene: -; J gene: TRBJ2-1; CDR3 DNA: TGCGCCAGCAGCTTAACGTATGAGCAGTTCTTC; CDR3 protein: CASSLTYEQFF
V gene: TRBV7-3; clone size: -; D gene: -; J gene: TRBJ1-1; CDR3 DNA: TGTGCCAGCAGCTTGGACCTGACAGATTCACCCGTAGATTTCTTT; CDR3 protein: CASSLDLTDSPVDFF
V gene: TRBV7-9; clone size: -; D gene: -; J gene: TRBJ2-6; CDR3 DNA: TGTGCCAGCAGCTTAGCGCTTAGATGGGGGGCCAACGTCCTGACTTTC; CDR3 protein: CASSLALRWGANVLTF
V gene: TRBV9; clone size: -; D gene: -; J gene: TRBJ2-3; CDR3 DNA: TGTGCCAGCAGCGTAGGGGGGCTGAGCACAGATACGGATACGCAGTATTTT; CDR3 protein: CASSVGGLSTDTDTQYF
V gene: TRBV7-8; clone size: -; D gene: -; J gene: TRBJ1-1; CDR3 DNA: TGTGCCAGCGGATGGACTCCGGGCGGCTATAATTCACCCCCTTTCTTT; CDR3 protein: CASGWTPGGYNSPPFF
V gene: TRBV7-8; clone size: -; D gene: -; J gene: TRBJ1-1; CDR3 DNA: TGTGCCAGCAGCTTAGCGGGGGTTCCCGATGAACCGTTCTTT; CDR3 protein: CASSLAGVPDEPFF
V gene: TRBV7-3; clone size: -; D gene: -; J gene: TRBJ2-2; CDR3 DNA: TGTGCCAGCAGCTTACTAGGGGGGGGGAACACCGGGGAGCTGTTTTTT; CDR3 protein: CASSLLGGGNTGELFF
V gene: TRBV7-9; clone size: -; D gene: -; J gene: TRBJ1-2; CDR3 DNA: TGTGCCAGCAGTACCACGTATAGCTACACCTTC; CDR3 protein: CASSTTYSYTF
V gene: TRBV2; clone size: -; D gene: -; J gene: TRBJ1-6; CDR3 DNA: TGTGCCAGCAGCGACGGGGGCGCAGATACGCAGCTCCACTTT; CDR3 protein: CASSDGGADTQLHF
V gene: TRBV7-9; clone size: -; D gene: -; J gene: TRBJ2-3; CDR3 DNA: TGCGCCAGCAGCCATACAGGGACTCAGCCCCAGCATTTTTTT; CDR3 protein: CASSHTGTQPQHFF
V gene: TRBV7-8; clone size: -; D gene: -; J gene: TRBJ1-6; CDR3 DNA: TGTGCCAGCAGCTTAGGGGTTGGCTCACCCCTCCACTTT; CDR3 protein: CASSLGVGSPLHF
V gene: TRBV9; clone size: -; D gene: TRBD1; J gene: TRBJ1-6; CDR3 DNA: TGTGCCAGCAGCGCGGACAGGGGAGTTACAGCCCTCCACTTT; CDR3 protein: CASSADRGVTALHF
V gene: TRBV5-4; clone size: -; D gene: -; J gene: TRBJ1-1; CDR3 DNA: TGTGCCAGCAGCTTTACTAACGGAACTGAAGCTTTCTTT; CDR3 protein: CASSFTNGTEAFF
V gene: TRBV2; clone size: -; D gene: TRBD2; J gene: TRBJ2-7; CDR3 DNA: TGTGCCAGCAGGGCTAGCGGGGGCGAGCCCCACGAGTATTACTTC; CDR3 protein: CASRASGGEPHEYYF
V gene: TRBV7-2; clone size: many; D gene: -; J gene: TRBJ2-3; CDR3 DNA: TGTGCCAGCAGCTTGACGGGGGGCGCCGACTCTGGCTACTTT; CDR3 protein: CASSLTGGADSGYF
V gene: TRBV9; clone size: -; D gene: -; J gene: TRBJ1-2; CDR3 DNA: TGTGCCAGCGGCTCACCTGACAACAGCTTGGACTATGGCTACACCTTC; CDR3 protein: CASGSPDNSLDYGYTF
V gene: TRBV11-1; clone size: -; D gene: -; J gene: TRBJ2-5; CDR3 DNA: TGTGCCAGCAGCAGGGGGGGGAATAAAGAGGCCCAGTACTTC; CDR3 protein: CASSRGGNKEAQYF
V gene: TRBV5-8; clone size: -; D gene: -; J gene: TRBJ2-6; CDR3 DNA: TGTGACAGCAGCTCAGCGAGTAGCTACGGGGCCAACGTCCTGACTTTC; CDR3 protein: CDSSSASSYGANVLTF
V gene: TRBV5-5; clone size: -; D gene: -; J gene: TRBJ2-2; CDR3 DNA: TGTGCCAGCAGCTTGGCCCCCCGGTGGACCGGGGAGCTGTTTTTT; CDR3 protein: CASSLAPRWTGELFF
V gene: TRBV7-2; clone size: -; D gene: -; J gene: TRBJ1-1; CDR3 DNA: TGTGCCAGCAGCTTAGCGCTAGGAGCCAACACGGAGTCTTTCTTT; CDR3 protein: CASSLALGANTESFF
V gene: TRBV9; clone size: many; D gene: TRBD1; J gene: TRBJ2-1; CDR3 DNA: TGTGCCAGCAGCGCCGGGACAGGGAGGCAGTTCTTC; CDR3 protein: CASSAGTGRQFF
V gene: TRBV19; clone size: -; D gene: -; J gene: TRBJ2-1; CDR3 DNA: TGTGCCAGTAGTGTAGCAAGCACAGCTTACAATGAGCAGTTCTTC; CDR3 protein: CASSVASTAYNEQFF